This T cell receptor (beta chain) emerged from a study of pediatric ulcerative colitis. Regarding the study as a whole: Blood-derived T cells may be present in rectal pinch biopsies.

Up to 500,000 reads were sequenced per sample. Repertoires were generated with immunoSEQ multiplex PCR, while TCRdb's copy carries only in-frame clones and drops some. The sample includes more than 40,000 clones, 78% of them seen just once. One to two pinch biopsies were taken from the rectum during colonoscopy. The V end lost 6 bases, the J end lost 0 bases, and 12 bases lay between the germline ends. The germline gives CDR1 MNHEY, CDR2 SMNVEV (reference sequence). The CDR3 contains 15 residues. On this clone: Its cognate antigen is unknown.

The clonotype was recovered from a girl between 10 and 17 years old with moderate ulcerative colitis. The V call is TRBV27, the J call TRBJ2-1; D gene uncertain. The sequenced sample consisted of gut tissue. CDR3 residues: CASRPTGISYNEQFF. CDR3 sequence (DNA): TGTGCCAGCAGGCCCACCGGTATCTCCTACAATGAGCAGTTCTTC.